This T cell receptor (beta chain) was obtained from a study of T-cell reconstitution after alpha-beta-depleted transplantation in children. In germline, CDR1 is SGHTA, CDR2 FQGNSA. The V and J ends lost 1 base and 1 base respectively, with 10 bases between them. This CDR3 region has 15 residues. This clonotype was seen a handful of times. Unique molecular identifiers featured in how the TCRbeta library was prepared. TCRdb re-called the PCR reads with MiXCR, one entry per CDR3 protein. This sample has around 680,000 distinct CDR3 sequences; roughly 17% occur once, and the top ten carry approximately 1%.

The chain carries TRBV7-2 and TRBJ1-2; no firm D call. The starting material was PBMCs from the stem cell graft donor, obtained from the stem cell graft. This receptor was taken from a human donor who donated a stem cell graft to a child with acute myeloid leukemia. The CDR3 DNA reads TGTGCCAGCAGCTTAGGTTGGTCTGGTAACTATGGCTACACCTTC. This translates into CASSLGWSGNYGYTF.